Shown below are 12 T cell receptor beta chains from a single sample sequenced in a study of human CD8 memory T cell subsets. The authors made TCR beta libraries using UMI-labeled 5' RACE. TCRdb reprocessed the 5' RACE reads and reports one entry per CDR3 protein, with no DNA. The sample table sets out 5,000 or so distinct CDR3 sequences. Sequencing was performed on CD8+ effector memory T cells (TEM) sorted from PBMCs. Subset denoted: effector memory CD8 T cells, CCR7- CD45RO+ CD95+. Source of these receptors: a human donor in good health.

This clonotype shows up as medium-sized (0.01 to 0.1%) by frequency. The chain uses TRBV24-1 and TRBJ2-1. Germline V gives CDR1 KGHDR, CDR2 SFDVKD. This CDR3 is built from 13 residues. The CDR3 loop is CATLEPDLNEQFF.

The chain employs TRBV6-2 or TRBV6-3 and TRBJ2-6; lacking DNA, the TRBD1 call made by TCRdb goes unchecked. The CDR3 runs 17 residues. Germline CDR1 and CDR2: MNHEY and SVGEGT. This CDR3 is CASSRQPPDSGANVLTF.

This CDR3 reads CASSVERESGGELFF. The chain carries TRBV9 and TRBJ2-2; TCRdb gives TRBD2 as the D gene, but with no DNA this cannot be confirmed. CDR1 and CDR2 from the germline V gene are SGDLS and YYNGEE. The CDR3 has 15 residues.

The CDR3: CSARDLGTYEQYF. The rearrangement links TRBV20-1 to TRBJ2-7. Per germline, CDR1 DFQATT and CDR2 SNEGSKA (reference sequence). This CDR3 has 13 residues.

CDR3 sequence reads: CSARDIQVHSGNTIYF. The chain joins TRBV20-1 to TRBJ1-3; TCRdb gives TRBD1 as the D gene, but with no DNA this cannot be confirmed. CDR3 length: 16 amino acids. Germline CDR1 and CDR2: DFQATT and SNEGSKA (reference sequence).

The chain is built from TRBV6-1 and TRBJ2-5; without DNA, the TCRdb call of TRBD1 cannot be checked. Germline loops: CDR1 MNHNS, CDR2 SASEGT. The CDR3 spans 16 residues. The CDR3 spells CASSEFSGQGRETQYF.

The rearrangement joins TRBV20-1 to TRBJ2-7; TCRdb returns TRBD1, unconfirmable since there is no DNA. This CDR3 contains 15 residues. Germline CDR1 is DFQATT and CDR2 is SNEGSKA (reference sequence). The CDR3 sequence: CSARDTGRETGEQYF.

The CDR3: CASKNGGRDTGELFF. The gene calls are TRBV28 and TRBJ2-2; TCRdb returns TRBD1, unconfirmable since there is no DNA. Germline CDR1 reads MDHEN; CDR2 reads SYDVKM. CDR3 length: 15 amino acids.

This chain links TRBV28 with TRBJ1-5; TCRdb proposes TRBD1, but this gene call is untestable without DNA. The CDR3 runs 16 residues. Germline V CDR1 and CDR2: MDHEN, SYDVKM. CDR3 sequence: CASSSDRTYSNQPQHF. The full variable domain, its missing parts supplied by reference TRBV28 and TRBJ1-5, is DVKVTQSSRYLVKRTGEKVFLECVQDMDHENMFWYRQDPGLGLRLIYFSYDVKMKEKGDIPEGYSVSREKKERFSLILESASTNQTSMYLCASSSDRTYSNQPQHFGDGTRLSIL.

The rearrangement joins TRBV12-3 or TRBV12-4 to TRBJ2-1; TCRdb designates TRBD2, a call that cannot be tested without DNA. This CDR3 has 16 residues. CDR3 residues: CASSVWTSGSYNEQFF.

The chain's CDR3 is CASSLGRSNGELFF. The rearrangement links TRBV7-9 to TRBJ2-2. This CDR3 is 14 amino acids long. CDR1 SEHNR and CDR2 FQNEAQ come from the germline V gene (reference sequence).

This sequence joins TRBV20-1 and TRBJ1-5; TCRdb's D gene call, TRBD1, goes unchecked for lack of DNA. The CDR3 totals 14 residues. Germline CDR1 and CDR2: DFQATT and SNEGSKA (reference sequence). This CDR3 is CSARGTGESQPQHF.